The next 19 T cell receptor beta chains were all read from a single sample in a study of T cell repertoires in cytomegalovirus infection. Their specific antigens are unknown. TCRdb re-analysed the reads in MiXCR, keeping a single row per CDR3 protein. The sample records 200,000 to 250,000 distinct CDR3 sequences, about 39% being singletons. Sequencing was performed on CD8+ T cells from cultured PBMCs, taken from culture after CMV antigen stimulation. The source of these receptors is a human donor in good health (CMV status not recorded). Some clones in this sample may be carry-over from other donors' samples.

This chain joins TRBV10-3 and TRBJ2-1; D possibly matches TRBD1 or TRBD2 (5 bases each). Deletions cut 0 bases from V and 0 bases from J, with 9 bases between. The CDR3 consists of 16 residues. Germline CDR1 ENHRY, CDR2 SYGVKD. In DNA form, the CDR3 reads TGTGCCATCAGTGAGTCCGGGGCAGGCTCCTACAATGAGCAGTTCTTC. It specifies CAISESGAGSYNEQFF.

V gene TRBV2 combines with J gene TRBJ2-7; D not certain. Trimming removed 0 bases at V and 0 bases at J, with 9 bases between. The CDR3 consists of 15 residues. Germline CDR1 is SNHLY and CDR2 is FYNNEI. This CDR3 reads CASSEAWAASYEQYF. The CDR3 DNA follows: TGTGCCAGCAGTGAAGCGTGGGCAGCCTCCTACGAGCAGTACTTC.

The chain carries TRBV7-8 and TRBJ2-7; no clear D gene. Trimming left V 5 bases short and J 5 bases short, with 7 bases between. Germline assignment: CDR1 SGHVS and CDR2 FQNEAQ. This CDR3 has 11 residues. In DNA form, the CDR3 reads TGTGCCAGCAGCGGGTTAGACGAGCAGTACTTC. Its translation is CASSGLDEQYF.

This clonotype was seen a few times. The gene calls are TRBV5-4 and TRBJ2-3; TRBD1 is a possible D gene (5 bases). The germline V and J ends were trimmed by 4 bases and 1 base, with 10 bases remaining between them. The germline CDR1 and CDR2 sequences are SGHNT and YYREEE (reference sequence). CDR3 size: 14 residues. CDR3: CASSQGDGTDTQYF. CDR3 bases: TGTGCCAGCAGCCAGGGTGACGGCACAGATACGCAGTATTTT.

Only one count was recorded for this clonotype. The genes are TRBV24-1 and TRBJ1-2; D unclear. The CDR3 runs 15 residues. V lost 0 bases to trimming and J lost 1 base, with 8 bases between them. CDR1 is KGHDR, CDR2 SFDVKD, per germline. The CDR3 spells CATSDLREDNYGYTF. The CDR3 coding sequence is TGTGCCACCAGTGATTTGCGGGAGGATAACTATGGCTACACCTTC.

V and J are TRBV19 and TRBJ2-1, with TRBD2 matching 9 bases. The CDR3 runs to 14 residues. The germline CDR1 and CDR2 sequences are LNHDA and SQIVND (reference sequence). The junction had 7 bases not matched to a gene; V was cut back by 7 bases and J by 6 bases. The CDR3 nucleotides read TGTGCCAGTAAAAGTAGCGGGGGCCCCAATGAGCAGTTCTTC. It yields the protein CASKSSGGPNEQFF.

Only a few counts were recorded for this clonotype. The V call is TRBV10-3, the J call TRBJ1-4, with 10 bases that match TRBD1. This CDR3 spans 16 amino acids. The germline V gene encodes CDR1 ENHRY and CDR2 SYGVKD. The ends lost 2 bases at V and 4 bases at J; junction bases unmatched: 4. CDR3 region: CAISEIWTGGNEKLFF. DNA for the CDR3: TGTGCCATCAGTGAGATTTGGACAGGGGGTAATGAAAAACTGTTTTTT.

The V and J genes are TRBV28 and TRBJ2-1, with 7 bases lining up with TRBD2. V dropped 5 bases and J dropped 4; count of bases not matched to a gene: 11. Germline V gene data show CDR1 as MDHEN and CDR2 as SYDVKM. The CDR3 is made up of 16 amino acids. The CDR3 bases are TGTGCCAGCAGTACCCCGGGGGACTATCAGTACAATGAGCAGTTCTTC. It is translated as CASSTPGDYQYNEQFF.

V and J are TRBV27 and TRBJ2-7; D is unresolved. The V gene's germline CDR1 is MNHEY and CDR2 SMNVEV (reference sequence). The V and J ends lost 1 base and 5 bases respectively, with 24 bases between them. The CDR3 sequence is 18 residues long. The CDR3 nucleotides read TGTGCCAGCAGTTTATTTGGTCTTAGTGCCGAGACGGGCCACGAGCAGTACTTC. Protein: CASSLFGLSAETGHEQYF.

The genes are TRBV7-8 and TRBJ1-4; D unresolved. CDR3 length: 14 amino acids. Trimming took off 11 bases at V and 0 bases at J, with 13 bases between the two ends. CDR1 is SGHVS and CDR2 is FQNEAQ in the germline V gene. The CDR3 sequence: CACKRSATNEKLFF. CDR3 nucleotide sequence: TGTGCCTGTAAACGGAGCGCAACTAATGAAAAACTGTTTTTT.

Remarks on this clonotype: A junction boundary mismatches the germline segment, possibly from a read error. This chain connects TRBV7-6 to TRBJ2-7; 7 bases are a match to TRBD2. This CDR3 has 16 amino acids. In germline, CDR1 is SGHVS, CDR2 FNYEAQ. CDR3 residues: CASSGATGLHSYEQYF. CDR3 sequence (DNA): TGTGCAAGCAGCGGCGCAACGGGACTACATTCCTACGAGCAGTACTTC.

This clonotype was picked up many times. The V call is TRBV7-6, the J call TRBJ1-1; D uncertain. Germline CDR1 and CDR2: SGHVS and FNYEAQ. Trimming took off 3 bases at V and 0 bases at J, with 5 bases between the two ends. CDR3 length: 13 amino acids. CDR3 protein: CASSFRLNTEAFF. The CDR3 bases are TGTGCCAGCAGCTTCCGACTGAACACTGAAGCTTTCTTT.

This clonotype has just a few counts. The chain uses TRBV7-6 and TRBJ2-2; the D gene is possibly TRBD2 (5 bases). Trimming cost V 4 bases and J 4 bases, with 10 bases left between them. Germline loops: CDR1 SGHVS, CDR2 FNYEAQ. This CDR3 is 14 amino acids long. The CDR3 sequence: CASSSTSSTGELFF. The CDR3 DNA reads TGTGCCAGCAGCTCTACTAGTTCCACCGGGGAGCTGTTTTTT.

This clonotype was seen only a few times. The chain has TRBV27 and TRBJ1-5, with D possibly matching TRBD1 (5 bases). Germline lookup yields CDR1 MNHEY and CDR2 SMNVEV (reference sequence). Trimming removed 5 bases from V and 5 bases from J, with 10 bases in between. The CDR3 is made up of 13 amino acids. CDR3 sequence reads: CASSHRLYQPQHF. CDR3 DNA: TGTGCCAGCAGTCACAGGCTATATCAGCCCCAGCATTTT.

This clonotype was found a few times. The chain uses TRBV2 and TRBJ2-7; 7 bases line up with TRBD1. The CDR3 consists of 15 residues. In germline, CDR1 is SNHLY, CDR2 FYNNEI. The junction had 5 bases not matched to a gene; V was cut back by 3 bases and J by 0 bases. The CDR3 DNA reads TGTGCCAGCAGTGAGACTTGGGACAGCTCCTACGAGCAGTACTTC. This codes for CASSETWDSSYEQYF.

CDR3 region: CSARSILGTSGGLTDTQYF. The DNA for the CDR3 is TGCAGTGCTAGATCAATTCTCGGGACTAGCGGGGGGCTCACAGATACGCAGTATTTT. The rearrangement joins TRBV20-1 to TRBJ2-3, with 15 positions matching TRBD2. Trimming cost V 2 bases and J 2 bases; bases outside gene matches: 11. This CDR3 contains 19 residues. CDR1 DFQATT and CDR2 SNEGSKA come from the germline V gene (reference sequence).

The chain joins TRBV20-1 to TRBJ2-3; 12 bases fit TRBD2. The germline V gene encodes CDR1 DFQATT and CDR2 SNEGSKA (reference sequence). After removal of 2 bases from V and 3 bases from J, the junction contained 12 bases not matched to a gene. The CDR3 contains 18 residues. DNA of the CDR3: TGCAGTGCTAGACCGTACCCGGGACTAGCGGGCCCAACAGATACGCAGTATTTT. Translating it yields CSARPYPGLAGPTDTQYF.

The V gene is TRBV7-9, the J gene TRBJ2-1; 9 bases match TRBD2. Germline V gives CDR1 SEHNR, CDR2 FQNEAQ (reference sequence). CDR3 size: 16 residues. Trimming took 5 bases from V and 4 from J; bases not matched to a gene: 9. In DNA, the CDR3 is TGTGCCAGCAGCGGAGCCGGGACTAGCTCTTACAATGAGCAGTTCTTC. Protein product: CASSGAGTSSYNEQFF.

This clonotype was counted many times. The chain carries TRBV28 and TRBJ2-7; D call uncertain. CDR3 length equals 15 residues. From germline, CDR1 is MDHEN and CDR2 SYDVKM. V lost 5 bases to trimming and J lost 0 bases, with 14 bases between them. The chain's CDR3 is CASSGPGGGSYEQYF. The CDR3 nucleotides are TGTGCCAGCAGTGGGCCCGGCGGCGGCTCCTACGAGCAGTACTTC.